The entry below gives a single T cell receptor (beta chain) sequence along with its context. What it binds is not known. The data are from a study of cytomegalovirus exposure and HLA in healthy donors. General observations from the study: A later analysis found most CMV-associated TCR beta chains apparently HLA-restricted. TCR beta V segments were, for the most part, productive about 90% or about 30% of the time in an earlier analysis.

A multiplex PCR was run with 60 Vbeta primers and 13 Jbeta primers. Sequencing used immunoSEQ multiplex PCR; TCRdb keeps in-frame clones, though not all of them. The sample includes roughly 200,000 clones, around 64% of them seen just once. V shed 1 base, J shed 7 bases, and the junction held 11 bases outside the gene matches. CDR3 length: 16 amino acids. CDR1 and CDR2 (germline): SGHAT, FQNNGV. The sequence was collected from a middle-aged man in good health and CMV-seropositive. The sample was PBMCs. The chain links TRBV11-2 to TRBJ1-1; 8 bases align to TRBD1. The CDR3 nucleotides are TGTGCCAGCAGCTTAGTGGAGGCAGGGGGCCCGTTTGAAGCTTTCTTT. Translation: CASSLVEAGGPFEAFF.